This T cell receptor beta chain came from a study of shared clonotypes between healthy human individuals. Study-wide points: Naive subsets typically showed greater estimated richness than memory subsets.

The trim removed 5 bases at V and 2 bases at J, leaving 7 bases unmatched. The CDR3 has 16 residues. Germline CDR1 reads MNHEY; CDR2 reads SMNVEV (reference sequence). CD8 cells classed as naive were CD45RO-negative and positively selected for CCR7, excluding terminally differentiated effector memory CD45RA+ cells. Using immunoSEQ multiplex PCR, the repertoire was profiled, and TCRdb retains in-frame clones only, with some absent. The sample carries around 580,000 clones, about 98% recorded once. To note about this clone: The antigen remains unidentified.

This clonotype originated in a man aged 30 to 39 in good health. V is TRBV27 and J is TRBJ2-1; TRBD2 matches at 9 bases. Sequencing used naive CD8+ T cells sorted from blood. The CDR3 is CASSPLGTSPYNEQFF. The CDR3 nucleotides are TGTGCCAGCAGTCCCCTCGGGACTAGCCCCTACAATGAGCAGTTCTTC.